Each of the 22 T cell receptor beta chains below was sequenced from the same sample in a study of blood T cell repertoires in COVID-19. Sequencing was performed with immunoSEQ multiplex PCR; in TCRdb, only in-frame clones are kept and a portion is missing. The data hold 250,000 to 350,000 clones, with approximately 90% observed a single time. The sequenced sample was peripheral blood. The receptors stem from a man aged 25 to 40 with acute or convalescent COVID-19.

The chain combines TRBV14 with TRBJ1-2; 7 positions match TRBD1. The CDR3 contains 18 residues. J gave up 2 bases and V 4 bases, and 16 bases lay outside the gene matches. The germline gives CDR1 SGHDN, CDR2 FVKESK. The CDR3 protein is CASSPLGLRGHWNYGYTF. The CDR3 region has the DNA TGTGCCAGCAGCCCCCTCGGTTTAAGGGGGCATTGGAACTATGGCTACACCTTC.

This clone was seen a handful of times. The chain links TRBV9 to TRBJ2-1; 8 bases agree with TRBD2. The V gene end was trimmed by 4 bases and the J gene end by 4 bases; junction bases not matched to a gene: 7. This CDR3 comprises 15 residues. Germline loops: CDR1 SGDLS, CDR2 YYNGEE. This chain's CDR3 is CASSSGTRTYNEQFF. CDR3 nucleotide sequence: TGTGCCAGCAGCTCCGGGACTAGGACATACAATGAGCAGTTCTTC.

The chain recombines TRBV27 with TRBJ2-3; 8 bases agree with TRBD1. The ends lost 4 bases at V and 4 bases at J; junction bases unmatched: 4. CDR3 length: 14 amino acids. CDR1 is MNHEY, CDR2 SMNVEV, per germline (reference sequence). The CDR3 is CASSSRQGSDTQYF. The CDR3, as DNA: TGTGCCAGCAGTTCTCGACAGGGGTCAGATACGCAGTATTTT.

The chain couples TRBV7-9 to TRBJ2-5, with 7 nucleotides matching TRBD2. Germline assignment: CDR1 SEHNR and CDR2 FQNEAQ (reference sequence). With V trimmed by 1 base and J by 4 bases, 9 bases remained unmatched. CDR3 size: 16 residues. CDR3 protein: CASSLDSAGAVETQYF. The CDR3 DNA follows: TGTGCCAGCAGCTTAGATAGTGCGGGAGCTGTAGAGACCCAGTACTTC.

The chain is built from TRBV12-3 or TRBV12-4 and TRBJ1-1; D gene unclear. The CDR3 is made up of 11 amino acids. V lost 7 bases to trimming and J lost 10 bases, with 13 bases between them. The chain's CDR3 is CASTVGVGAFF. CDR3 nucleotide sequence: TGTGCCAGCACCGTCGGGGTAGGAGCTTTCTTT.

CDR3 region: CASSPPLGTRSNEQYF. As DNA, the CDR3 is TGTGCCAGCAGCCCACCTCTAGGGACACGCTCGAACGAGCAGTACTTC. This sequence joins TRBV13 and TRBJ2-7; D perhaps matches TRBD1 (6 bases). The V gene's germline CDR1 is PRHDT and CDR2 FYEKMQ (reference sequence). With 5 bases removed from V and 5 bases from J, the gap between germline ends came to 22 bases. This CDR3 spans 16 amino acids.

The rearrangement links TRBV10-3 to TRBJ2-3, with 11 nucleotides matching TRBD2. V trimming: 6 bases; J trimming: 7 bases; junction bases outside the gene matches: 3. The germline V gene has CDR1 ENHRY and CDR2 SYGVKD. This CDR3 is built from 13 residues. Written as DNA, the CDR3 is TGTGCCATCAGACTAGCGGGGGTGAATACGCAGTATTTT. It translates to CAIRLAGVNTQYF.

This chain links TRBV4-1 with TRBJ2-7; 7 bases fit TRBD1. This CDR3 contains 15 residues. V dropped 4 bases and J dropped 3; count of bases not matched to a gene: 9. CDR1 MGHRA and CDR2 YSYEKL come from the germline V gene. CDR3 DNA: TGCGCCAGCAGCCCCAGAAGGGACAGCAACTACGAGCAGTACTTC. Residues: CASSPRRDSNYEQYF.

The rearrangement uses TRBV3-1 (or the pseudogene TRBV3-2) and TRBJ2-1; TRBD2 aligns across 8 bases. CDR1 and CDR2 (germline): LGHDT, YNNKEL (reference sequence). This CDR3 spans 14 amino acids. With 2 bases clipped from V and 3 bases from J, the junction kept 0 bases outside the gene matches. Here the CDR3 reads CASSQTSGYNEQFF. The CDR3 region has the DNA TGTGCCAGCAGCCAAACTAGCGGCTACAATGAGCAGTTCTTC.

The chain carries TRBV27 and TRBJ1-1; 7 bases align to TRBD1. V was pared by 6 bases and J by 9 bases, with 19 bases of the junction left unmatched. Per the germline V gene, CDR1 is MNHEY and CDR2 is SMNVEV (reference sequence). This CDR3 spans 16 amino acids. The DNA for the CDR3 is TGTGCCAGCAGGCAATTTGGGCCCGGGGCAGGGGGGAAAGCTTTCTTT. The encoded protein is CASRQFGPGAGGKAFF.

Written as DNA, the CDR3 is TGCGCCAGCAGCCAAGCCCCCATTCAGGGTAAAGAGACCCAGTACTTC. Amino acids: CASSQAPIQGKETQYF. The rearrangement uses TRBV4-1 and TRBJ2-5; D might be TRBD1 (5 bases). From germline, CDR1 is MGHRA and CDR2 YSYEKL. V dropped 1 base and J dropped 3 bases, with 15 bases sitting between them. The length of the CDR3 is 16 residues.

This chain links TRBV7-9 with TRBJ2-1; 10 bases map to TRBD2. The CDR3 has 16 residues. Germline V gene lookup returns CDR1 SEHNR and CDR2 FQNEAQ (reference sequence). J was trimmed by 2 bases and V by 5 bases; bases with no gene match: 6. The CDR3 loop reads CASSPGLAEPYNEQFF. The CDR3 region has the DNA TGTGCCAGCAGCCCCGGACTAGCGGAACCCTACAATGAGCAGTTCTTC.

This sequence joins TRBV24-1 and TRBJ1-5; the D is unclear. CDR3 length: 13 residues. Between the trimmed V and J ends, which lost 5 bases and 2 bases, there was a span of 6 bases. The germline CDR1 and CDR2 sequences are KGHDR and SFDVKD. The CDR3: CATSVAGNQPQHF. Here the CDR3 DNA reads TGTGCCACCAGTGTGGCGGGCAATCAGCCCCAGCATTTT.

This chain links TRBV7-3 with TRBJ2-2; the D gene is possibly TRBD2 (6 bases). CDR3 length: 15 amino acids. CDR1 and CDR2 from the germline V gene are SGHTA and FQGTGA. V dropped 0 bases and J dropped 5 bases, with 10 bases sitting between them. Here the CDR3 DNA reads TGTGCCAGCAGCTTAACGGTGGCGGGGACCGGGGAGCTGTTTTTT. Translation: CASSLTVAGTGELFF.

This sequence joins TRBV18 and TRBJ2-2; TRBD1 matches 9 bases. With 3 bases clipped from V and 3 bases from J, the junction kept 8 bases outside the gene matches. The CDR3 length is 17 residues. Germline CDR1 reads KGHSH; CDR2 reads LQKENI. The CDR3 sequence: CASSPSGTGMDTGELFF. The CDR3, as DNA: TGTGCCAGCTCACCCTCCGGGACAGGGATGGACACCGGGGAGCTGTTTTTT.

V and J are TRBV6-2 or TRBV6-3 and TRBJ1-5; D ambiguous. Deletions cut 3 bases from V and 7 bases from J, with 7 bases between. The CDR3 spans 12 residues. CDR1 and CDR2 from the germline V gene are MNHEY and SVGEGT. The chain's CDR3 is CASSYGRQPQHF. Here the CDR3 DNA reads TGTGCCAGCAGTTATGGGAGGCAGCCCCAGCATTTT.

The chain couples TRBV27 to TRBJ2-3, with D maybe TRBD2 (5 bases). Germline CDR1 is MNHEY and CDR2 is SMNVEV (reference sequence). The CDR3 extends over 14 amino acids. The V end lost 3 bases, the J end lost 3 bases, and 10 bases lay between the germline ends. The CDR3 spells CASSFSEVTDTQYF. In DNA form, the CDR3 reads TGTGCCAGCAGTTTTAGCGAGGTGACAGATACGCAGTATTTT.

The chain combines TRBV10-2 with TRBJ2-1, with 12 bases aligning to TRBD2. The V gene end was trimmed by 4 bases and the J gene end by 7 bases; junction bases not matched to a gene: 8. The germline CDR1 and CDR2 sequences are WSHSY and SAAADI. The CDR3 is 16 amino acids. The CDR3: CASSVRGLAGINEQFF. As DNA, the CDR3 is TGCGCCAGCAGTGTCAGAGGACTAGCGGGAATTAATGAGCAGTTCTTC.

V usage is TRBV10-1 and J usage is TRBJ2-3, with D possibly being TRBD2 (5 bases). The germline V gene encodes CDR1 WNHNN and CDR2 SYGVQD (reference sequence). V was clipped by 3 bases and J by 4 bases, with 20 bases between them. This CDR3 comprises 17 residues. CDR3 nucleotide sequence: TGCGCCAGCAGTGATCACTACGGAGGCTCGGCCTCAGATACGCAGTATTTT. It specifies CASSDHYGGSASDTQYF.

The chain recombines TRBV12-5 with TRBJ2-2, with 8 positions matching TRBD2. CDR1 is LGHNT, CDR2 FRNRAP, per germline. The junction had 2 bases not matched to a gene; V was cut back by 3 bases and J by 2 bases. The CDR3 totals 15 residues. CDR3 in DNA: TGTGCTAGTGGTTTTACTAGCGGAAACACCGGGGAGCTGTTTTTT. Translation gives CASGFTSGNTGELFF.

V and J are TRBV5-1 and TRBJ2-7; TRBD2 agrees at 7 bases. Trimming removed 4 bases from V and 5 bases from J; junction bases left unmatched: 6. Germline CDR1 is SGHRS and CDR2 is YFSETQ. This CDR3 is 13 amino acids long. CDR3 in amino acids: CASSRTLADEQYF. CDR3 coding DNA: TGCGCCAGCAGCCGTACGCTAGCGGACGAGCAGTACTTC.

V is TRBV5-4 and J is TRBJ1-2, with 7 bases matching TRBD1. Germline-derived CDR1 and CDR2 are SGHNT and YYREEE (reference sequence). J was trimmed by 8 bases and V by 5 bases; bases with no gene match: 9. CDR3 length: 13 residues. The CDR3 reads CASSSQGTRGYTF. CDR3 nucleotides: TGTGCCAGCAGTTCACAGGGGACGCGCGGCTACACCTTC.